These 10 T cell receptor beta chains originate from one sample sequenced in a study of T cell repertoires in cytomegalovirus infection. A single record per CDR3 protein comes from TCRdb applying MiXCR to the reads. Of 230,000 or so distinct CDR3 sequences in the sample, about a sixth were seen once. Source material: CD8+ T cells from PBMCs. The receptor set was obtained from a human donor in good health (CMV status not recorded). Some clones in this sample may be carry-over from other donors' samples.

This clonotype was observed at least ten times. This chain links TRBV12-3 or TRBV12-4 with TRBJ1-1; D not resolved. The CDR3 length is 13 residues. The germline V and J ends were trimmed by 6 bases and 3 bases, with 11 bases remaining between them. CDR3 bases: TGTGCCAGCAGCCCAGGAGGGTACACTGAAGCTTTCTTT. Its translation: CASSPGGYTEAFF.

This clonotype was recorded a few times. The CDR3 DNA is TGTGCCAGCAGTTACTCTCGGACAGAGATGAACACTGAAGCTTTCTTT. This translates into CASSYSRTEMNTEAFF. The chain recombines TRBV6-2 or TRBV6-3 with TRBJ1-1; tentative D call: TRBD1 (6 bases). Germline-derived CDR1 and CDR2 are MNHEY and SVGEGT. Trimming removed 0 bases at V and 0 bases at J, with 11 bases between. The CDR3 loop spans 16 amino acids.

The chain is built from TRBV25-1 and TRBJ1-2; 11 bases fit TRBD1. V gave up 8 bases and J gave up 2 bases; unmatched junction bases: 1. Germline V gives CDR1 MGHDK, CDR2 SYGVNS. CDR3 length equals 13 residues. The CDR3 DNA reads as TGTGCCAGCGGGGACAGGGGGAACTATGGCTACACCTTC. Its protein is CASGDRGNYGYTF.

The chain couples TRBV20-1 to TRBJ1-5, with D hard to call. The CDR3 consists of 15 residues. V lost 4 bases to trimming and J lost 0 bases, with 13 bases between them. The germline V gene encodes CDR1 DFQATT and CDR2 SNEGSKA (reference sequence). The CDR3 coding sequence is TGCAGTGCTAAGTCCCGCGGTGATAGCAATCAGCCCCAGCATTTT. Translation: CSAKSRGDSNQPQHF.

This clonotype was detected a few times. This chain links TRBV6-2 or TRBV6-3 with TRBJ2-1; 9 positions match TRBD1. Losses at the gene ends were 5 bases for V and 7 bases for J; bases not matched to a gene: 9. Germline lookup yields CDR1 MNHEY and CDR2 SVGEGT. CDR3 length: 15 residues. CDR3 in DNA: TGTGCCAGCAGTACCGGGACAGGGCCGAAGAATGAGCAGTTCTTC. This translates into CASSTGTGPKNEQFF.

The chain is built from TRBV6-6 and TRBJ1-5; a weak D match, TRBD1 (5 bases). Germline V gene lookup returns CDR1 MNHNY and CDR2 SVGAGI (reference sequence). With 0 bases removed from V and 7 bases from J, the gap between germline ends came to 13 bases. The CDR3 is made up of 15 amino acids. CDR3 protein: CASSYSGGSLQPQHF. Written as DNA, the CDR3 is TGTGCCAGCAGTTACTCGGGGGGTTCTTTGCAGCCCCAGCATTTT.

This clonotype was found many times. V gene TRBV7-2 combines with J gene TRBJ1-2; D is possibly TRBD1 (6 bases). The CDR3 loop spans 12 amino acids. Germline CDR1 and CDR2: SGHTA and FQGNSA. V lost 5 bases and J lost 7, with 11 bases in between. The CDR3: CASSDRTVGYTF. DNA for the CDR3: TGTGCCAGCAGCGACAGGACCGTTGGCTACACCTTC.

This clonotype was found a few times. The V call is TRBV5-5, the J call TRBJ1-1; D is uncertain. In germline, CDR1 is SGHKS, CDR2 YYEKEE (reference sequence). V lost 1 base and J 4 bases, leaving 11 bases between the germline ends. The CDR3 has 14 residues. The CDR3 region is CASSLTGGVTEAFF. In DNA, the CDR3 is TGTGCCAGCAGCTTGACTGGTGGGGTCACTGAAGCTTTCTTT.

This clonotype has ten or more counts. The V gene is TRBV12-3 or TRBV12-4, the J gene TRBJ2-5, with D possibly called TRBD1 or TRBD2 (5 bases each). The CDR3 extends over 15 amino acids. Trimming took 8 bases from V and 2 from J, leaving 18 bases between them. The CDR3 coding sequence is TGTGCCAGCTGCCTCGGGGCCAGATTTCAAGAGACCCAGTACTTC. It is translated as CASCLGARFQETQYF.

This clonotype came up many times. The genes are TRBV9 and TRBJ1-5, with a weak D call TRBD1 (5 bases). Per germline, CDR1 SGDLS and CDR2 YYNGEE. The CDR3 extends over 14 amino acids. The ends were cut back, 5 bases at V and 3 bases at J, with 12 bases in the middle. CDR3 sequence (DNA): TGTGCCAGCAGTGACGGACAACCCAATCAGCCCCAGCATTTT. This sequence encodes CASSDGQPNQPQHF.